This TCR beta chain was captured in a study of shared clonotypes between healthy human individuals (dated by TCRdb to the early 2020s). Some background on the complete study: The cohort included three men and two women between 18 and 49 years of age. Per donor, leukapheresis produced somewhere between about 0.85 and 8.9 billion PBMCs. The study deeply sequenced blood TCR repertoires of about 5 healthy adults to estimate repertoire size and the extent of clonotype sharing between individuals. For each donor, three plates each were used for CD4 naive and CD4 memory, two plates were used for CD8 naive, and one plate was used for CD8 memory. Libraries were prepared and TCR repertoires were sequenced by different laboratories using diverse techniques, in order to increase sequencing depth and limit assay-specific biases.

Using the deep immunoSEQ assay, multiplex PCR amplified TCR CDR3 regions from genomic DNA. Extracted genomic DNA from each cell subset was distributed evenly across all wells of several immunoSEQ 96-well plates, and each plate was treated as a replicate. For sorted subsets, 200 to 250 ng genomic DNA, equal to tens of thousands of T cell genomes, was loaded into each replicate PCR. Purified libraries were quantified with a Qubit 3.0 fluorometer, sized on a Bioanalyzer 2100, and re-quantified with the KAPA Library Quantification kit. Every immunoSEQ 96-well plate was sequenced on a separate single-read 150-cycle Illumina NextSeq 550 flow cell. In the original analysis: Because the immunoSEQ output held only junctional sequences and lacked quality scores, the filtering could not match the filtering applied to full-length reads. Sequences were annotated with PyIR, a Python wrapper for IgBLAST v1.9, using IMGT germline references to assign V/J genes and CDR3. Reads were removed for weak V/J assignments (E-value above 1e-6), missing CDR3, stop codons, out-of-frame junctions, or ambiguous translated residues. V3J clonotypes were defined as sequences sharing the same inferred V gene, J gene, and CDR3 amino acid sequence. The percentage overlap between two repertoires was calculated by dividing the number of shared unique clonotypes by the size of the smaller repertoire. Richness of each repertoire was evaluated using RTK rarefaction, the Chao1 estimator, and Recon v2.1 estimates of unobserved clonotypes. Generation probabilities for all TCRbeta clonotypes obtained by the gDNA method from a handful of donors were computed using OLGA. TCRdb's version of the immuneACCESS table is confined to in-frame rearrangements and falls short of the full clone set. An unresolved V gene accounts for under half of the shortfall where checked; the remainder is of unknown origin. That table is the source of V, J and clone size, and D and trimming were worked out from the DNA. The sample profile shows more than 2 million clones; about 95% of them were found once. The ten largest clones represent 0.85% to 1.3% of the sample.

Worth noting for this clone: The clone's antigen remains unknown. Base qualities are not provided; no much larger clone lies one nucleotide away.

Results and caveats for the whole study, not just this receptor: Pairwise subsampling indicated that sequencing depth was expected to affect the degree of clonotype sharing among donors. Only blood was sampled, and tissue TCR repertoires likely differ from those in blood. About 4.5% of naive CD4, approximately 3.7% of naive CD8, about 2.1% of memory CD4, and 0.35% to 0.5% of memory CD8 clonotypes were shared across four donors. Compared with non-shared clonotypes, the clonotypes found in all four sorted-subset donors had higher generation probabilities. Estimated clonotype richness was generally larger for naive than for memory subsets. Because the study included a small number of donors, the genetic and exposure-history diversity represented was limited. Rarefaction of sorted-subset datasets indicated incomplete sequencing despite the large sequencing depth.

CD8 naive samples were obtained by positive selection for CCR7 among CD45RO-negative cells, yielding a CD45RA+CCR7+ population from which TemRA cells were excluded. The donors were healthy, HIV-negative adults with no recently reported acute infections or vaccinations. Every donor was a Caucasian adult residing in Nashville, Tennessee, USA. Blood was obtained by leukapheresis, after which PBMCs were separated by Ficoll-Histopaque density gradient centrifugation and cryopreserved in liquid nitrogen vapor phase. Purity and quantity of every magnetically sorted T cell population were checked by analytical flow cytometry. Genomic DNA was isolated from every sorted fraction and measured by UV absorbance on a Nanodrop 2000c. Via the germline V gene, CDR1 is SGHDT and CDR2 YYEEEE. The trim is 4 bases for V and 0 bases for J, with a gap of 11 bases between the germline ends. CDR3 length: 15 amino acids, cysteine to phenylalanine. The read is trimmed to its CDR3 DNA, 45 bases read in frame from base 1.

The TCR originated in a man between 18 and 35 years old in good health. Here the chain combines TRBV5-6 and TRBJ1-5; the D segment could be TRBD1, given 5 matching bases. Sequenced sample: naive CD8+ T cells sorted from blood. The sample's cell subset or site, from its label and the paper: CD45RA+CCR7+. Here the CDR3 is given as CASSPGGHSNQPQHF. The nucleotide sequence is given as TGTGCCAGCAGCCCCGGCGGACATAGCAATCAGCCCCAGCATTTT.